Shown below are 16 T cell receptor beta chains from a single sample sequenced in a study of long-term antiretroviral therapy in people with HIV. Researchers ran immunoSEQ v3.0 at survey level. TCRdb's table, derived via immunoSEQ multiplex PCR, lists solely in-frame clones and lacks some. The sample includes about 29,000 clones, about 95% of them seen just once. This specimen consisted of unsorted PBMCs, obtained 5.3 years after starting antiretroviral therapy. Source of these receptors: a man in his thirties or forties with HIV.

This clone was observed once. The V gene is TRBV30, the J gene TRBJ2-3; no definite D call. Trimming cost V 1 base and J 1 base, with 3 bases left between them. Looked up from germline, CDR1 is GTSNPN and CDR2 is SVGIG (reference sequence). This CDR3 contains 12 residues. In DNA, the CDR3 is TGTGCCTGGAGTGACGGCACAGATACGCAGTATTTT. Protein sequence: CAWSDGTDTQYF.

The rearrangement uses TRBV9 and TRBJ2-3; weak D call: TRBD2 (5 bases). V was trimmed by 2 bases and J by 3 bases, leaving 13 bases between them. In germline, CDR1 is SGDLS, CDR2 YYNGEE. The CDR3 is made up of 15 amino acids. CDR3 residues: CASSVSRRETDTQYF. The DNA for the CDR3 is TGTGCCAGCAGCGTTTCGCGAAGGGAGACAGATACGCAGTATTTT.

DNA of the CDR3: TGTGCCACCAGCAGTCAGGCGGGAGTAGGGGCCTACAATGAGCAGTTCTTC. Its translation is CATSSQAGVGAYNEQFF. The rearrangement joins TRBV15 to TRBJ2-1; 7 bases fit TRBD2. CDR3 length: 17 amino acids. After removal of 3 bases from V and 2 bases from J, the junction contained 10 bases not matched to a gene. Germline V lookup: CDR1 LNHNV, CDR2 YYDKDF (reference sequence).

Regarding this clone: Germline is not matched at one junction end, which may reflect a read error. J is TRBJ2-3 and V is TRBV10-3; D is ambiguous. Germline values: CDR1 ENHRY, CDR2 SYGVKD. The CDR3 is made up of 13 amino acids. CDR3 region: CAVRPTNPDTQYF. DNA of the CDR3: TGTGCCGTCAGGCCCACCAACCCAGATACGCAGTATTTT.

The rearrangement uses TRBV7-8 and TRBJ1-4; D gene ambiguous. Germline-derived CDR1 and CDR2 are SGHVS and FQNEAQ. V was cut by 4 bases and J by 0 bases, with 15 bases left in between. CDR3 size: 17 residues. The chain's CDR3 is CASSWSRYTSTNEKLFF. For the CDR3, the DNA is TGTGCCAGCAGCTGGAGTAGGTACACCTCAACTAATGAAAAACTGTTTTTT. The full variable domain, rest sourced from reference TRBV7-8 and TRBJ1-4, is GAGVSQSPRYKVAKRGQDVALRCDPISGHVSLFWYQQALGQGPEFLTYFQNEAQLDKSGLPSDRFFAERPEGSVSTLKIQRTQQEDSAVYLCASSWSRYTSTNEKLFFGSGTQLSVL.

This clone was observed once. The chain combines TRBV19 with TRBJ2-2; 9 bases match TRBD1. Germline CDR1 is LNHDA and CDR2 is SQIVND (reference sequence). The CDR3 runs 15 residues. After removal of 7 bases from V and 1 base from J, the junction contained 4 bases not matched to a gene. CDR3 sequence reads: CASIPGQGNTGELFF. The CDR3 DNA follows: TGTGCCAGTATTCCGGGACAGGGGAACACCGGGGAGCTGTTTTTT.

This sequence joins TRBV7-9 and TRBJ2-7; D unclear. Germline V CDR1 and CDR2: SEHNR, FQNEAQ (reference sequence). The V gene lost 0 bases and the J gene lost 5 bases, with 23 bases spanning the gap. This CDR3 region has 18 residues. The CDR3 region has the DNA TGTGCCAGCAGCTTAGCGCGGTGGTCCGAAAGGGCCATCCACGAGCAGTACTTC. Residues: CASSLARWSERAIHEQYF.

The chain combines TRBV18 with TRBJ2-2; D uncertain. CDR1 and CDR2 (germline): KGHSH, LQKENI. The CDR3 contains 14 residues. Trimming pared 4 bases from V and 1 base from J, leaving 7 bases between. The CDR3 reads CASSLGGNTGELFF. The DNA of the CDR3 is TGTGCCAGCTCACTCGGTGGGAACACCGGGGAGCTGTTTTTT.

J is TRBJ2-2 and V is TRBV10-3, with 9 bases aligning to TRBD1. The CDR3 is made up of 18 amino acids. V lost 3 bases to trimming and J lost 0 bases; unmatched junction nucleotides: 8. Looked up from germline, CDR1 is ENHRY and CDR2 is SYGVKD. The CDR3 sequence: CAISEWDRATTNTGELFF. As DNA, the CDR3 is TGTGCCATCAGTGAATGGGACAGGGCTACAACGAACACCGGGGAGCTGTTTTTT.

This clone showed up just once. The chain has TRBV7-9 and TRBJ2-7; TRBD1 is a possible D gene (5 bases). The V end lost 3 bases, the J end lost 4 bases, and 13 bases lay between the germline ends. The CDR3 sequence is 14 residues long. In germline, CDR1 is SEHNR, CDR2 FQNEAQ (reference sequence). CDR3: CASSLDLGPYEQYF. DNA for the CDR3: TGTGCCAGCAGCTTGGACCTGGGGCCGTACGAGCAGTACTTC.

V is TRBV13 and J is TRBJ2-3; D perhaps matches TRBD2 (6 bases). This CDR3 spans 15 amino acids. Germline CDR1 is PRHDT and CDR2 is FYEKMQ (reference sequence). V was clipped by 6 bases and J by 2 bases, with 15 bases between them. The CDR3 reads CASSHGTFDTDTQYF. Written as DNA, the CDR3 is TGTGCCAGCAGTCACGGGACTTTCGACACAGATACGCAGTATTTT.

The chain links TRBV11-2 to TRBJ2-3; D gene uncertain. The V gene lost 5 bases and the J gene lost 6 bases, with 12 bases spanning the gap. The CDR3 spans 13 residues. Germline V gives CDR1 SGHAT, CDR2 FQNNGV. The CDR3 loop reads CASSVTLPDTQYF. The CDR3 DNA sequence: TGTGCCAGCAGCGTCACTCTACCGGATACGCAGTATTTT.

The rearrangement joins TRBV2 to TRBJ2-2; no reliable D call. The CDR3 covers 14 residues. Germline-derived CDR1 and CDR2 are SNHLY and FYNNEI. V shed 5 bases and J shed 0 bases, with 7 bases lying between them. Written as DNA, the CDR3 is TGTGCCAGCAGTTATTCATCGAACACCGGGGAGCTGTTTTTT. Residues: CASSYSSNTGELFF.

V gene TRBV7-8 combines with J gene TRBJ2-7, with 9 bases matching TRBD2. This CDR3 has 16 amino acids. V lost 4 bases and J lost 2; bases outside the gene matches: 9. Looked up from germline, CDR1 is SGHVS and CDR2 is FQNEAQ. For the CDR3, the DNA is TGTGCCAGCAGCTCCGATGCTAGCGGGGTCGCCTACGAGCAGTACTTC. Its translation is CASSSDASGVAYEQYF.

In this sample, this clone turned up once. Mismatch with germline at one junction end may stem from a read error. The V gene is TRBV7-7, the J gene TRBJ2-3; maybe TRBD2 (7 bases). The CDR3 length is 15 residues. Germline V gene sequence: CDR1 SSHAT, CDR2 FNYEAQ (reference sequence). The CDR3 region has the DNA TGTGCTAGCAGCTTAGCTGGGGGGGCCGGAGATACGCAGTATTTT. The encoded protein is CASSLAGGAGDTQYF.

The rearrangement links TRBV12-2 to TRBJ2-2; the table calls TRBD2, which could not be checked here. TRBV12-2 is flagged as a pseudogene. This CDR3 spans 17 amino acids. The CDR3 spells CASRPRGLAGTIGELFF. CDR3 nucleotide sequence: TGTGCAAGTCGCCCTAGAGGGCTAGCGGGAACCATCGGGGAGCTGTTTTTT.